Listed below are T cell receptor beta chains from one sample, sequenced in a study of cytomegalovirus exposure and HLA in healthy donors. Method: immunoSEQ multiplex PCR; TCRdb's copy keeps in-frame clones and lacks some. Among under 400,000 clones listed, 70% to 90% were seen once. Sequenced material: PBMCs. All receptors come from a woman between 18 and 29 years old in good health and CMV-seronegative. Both conserved end residues are part of each CDR3. A D gene is named only where the DNA matches it firmly. Rows give clone size only sometimes, using once, few, many, or a class for an expanded clone.

>NA|NA|TRBJ2-7|TRBV7-2
CASSQGHFYEQYF
TGTGCCAGCAGCCAAGGACACTTCTACGAGCAGTACTTC
>TRBD1|NA|TRBJ1-2|TRBV7-9
CASRQTGGEYGYTF
TGTGCCAGCAGACAGACAGGGGGCGAGTATGGCTACACCTTC
>TRBD1|NA|TRBJ1-1|TRBV5-1
CASSLERTGGKFEAFF
TGCGCCAGCAGCTTGGAGAGAACAGGGGGAAAATTTGAAGCTTTCTTT
>TRBD2|NA|TRBJ2-7|TRBV11-3
CASSQTSGSEAYEQYF
TGTGCCAGCAGCCAAACCAGCGGGAGTGAGGCCTACGAGCAGTACTTC
>TRBD1|many|TRBJ2-3|TRBV5-4
CASSLDRGVTDTQYF
TGTGCCAGCAGCTTGGACAGGGGGGTCACAGATACGCAGTATTTT
>TRBD1|NA|TRBJ2-7|TRBV7-2
CASSLDRGLYEQYF
TGTGCCAGCAGCTTAGACAGGGGGCTGTACGAGCAGTACTTC
>NA|NA|TRBJ1-1|TRBV28
CASSFLGGGTEAFF
TGTGCCAGCAGTTTTTTGGGGGGAGGAACTGAAGCTTTCTTT
>TRBD2|NA|TRBJ2-3|TRBV28
CASSFFLAGPTDTQYF
TGTGCCAGCAGTTTTTTTCTAGCGGGCCCCACAGATACGCAGTATTTT
>NA|NA|TRBJ2-1|TRBV7-9
CASSPPRDEQFF
TGTGCCAGCAGCCCCCCCCGGGATGAGCAGTTCTTC
>NA|NA|TRBJ1-6|TRBV6-1
CASSEAWDTEYNSPLHF
TGTGCCAGCAGTGAAGCTTGGGACACGGAGTATAATTCACCCCTCCACTTT
>NA|NA|TRBJ2-2|TRBV2
CASSVGRQPTNTGELFF
TGTGCCAGCAGTGTAGGTAGACAACCTACGAACACCGGGGAGCTGTTTTTT
>TRBD1|NA|TRBJ1-1|TRBV19
CASSTGQENTEAFF
TGTGCCAGTAGTACAGGACAGGAGAACACTGAAGCTTTCTTT
>NA|NA|TRBJ1-1|TRBV27
CASSLDPLTSTNTEAFF
TGTGCCAGCAGTTTAGACCCCCTGACTAGTACGAACACTGAAGCTTTCTTT
>TRBD2|NA|TRBJ2-7|TRBV15
CATSRDRLAGYEQYF
TGTGCCACCAGCAGAGATCGACTAGCAGGCTACGAGCAGTACTTC
>NA|NA|TRBJ2-3|TRBV5-1
CASSPGYGTDTQYF
TGCGCCAGCAGCCCAGGATACGGCACAGATACGCAGTATTTT
>NA|once|TRBJ2-2|TRBV28
CASSLRYTGELFF
TGTGCCAGCAGTCTTCGGTACACCGGGGAGCTGTTTTTT
>NA|NA|TRBJ2-1|TRBV7-7
CASSSSVGEMYNEQFF
TGTGCCAGCAGCTCATCTGTCGGGGAGATGTACAATGAGCAGTTCTTC
>NA|NA|TRBJ1-2|TRBV6-5
CASSYGSAGGGYGYTF
TGTGCCAGCAGTTACGGCTCGGCGGGGGGGGGCTATGGCTACACCTTC
>TRBD1|once|TRBJ2-1|TRBV6-5
CASSPDRGGYNEQFF
TGTGCCAGCAGTCCGGACAGGGGGGGATACAATGAGCAGTTCTTC
>TRBD1|few|TRBJ2-5|TRBV18
CASSPGTGRETQYF
TGTGCCAGCTCACCCGGGACAGGGAGAGAGACCCAGTACTTC
>TRBD1|NA|TRBJ1-1|TRBV11-2
CASSTRTGRTEAFF
TGTGCCAGCAGCACAAGGACAGGGCGCACTGAAGCTTTCTTT
>TRBD1|NA|TRBJ2-7|TRBV7-2
CASSFLAGQGGEQYF
TGTGCCAGCAGCTTTTTGGCGGGACAGGGAGGAGAGCAGTACTTC
>TRBD1|NA|TRBJ1-4|TRBV4-1
CASSRYRDSEKLFF
TGCGCCAGCAGCAGGTACAGGGACAGCGAAAAACTGTTTTTT
>NA|NA|TRBJ1-1|TRBV5-1
CASSLISGGAEAFF
TGCGCCAGCAGCTTAATCAGCGGAGGGGCTGAAGCTTTCTTT
>NA|NA|TRBJ1-1|TRBV6-1
CASLWALNTEAFF
TGTGCCAGCTTATGGGCTCTGAACACTGAAGCTTTCTTT
>NA|once|TRBJ2-2|TRBV9
CASSVGRDGGELFF
TGTGCCAGCAGCGTAGGGCGGGACGGCGGGGAGCTGTTTTTT
>NA|once|TRBJ1-1|TRBV6-6
CASTAMSGTEAFF
TGTGCCAGCACCGCGATGAGCGGCACTGAAGCTTTCTTT
>NA|once|TRBJ2-2|TRBV4-1
CASSQAPSGLPTGELFF
TGCGCCAGCAGCCAAGCCCCCTCGGGATTACCCACCGGGGAGCTGTTTTTT
>TRBD1|NA|TRBJ1-1|TRBV5-1
CASSIRTGGDTEAFF
TGCGCCAGCAGCATCAGGACAGGGGGGGACACTGAAGCTTTCTTT
>NA|NA|TRBJ2-5|TRBV5-1
CASSGRGGSETQYF
TGCGCCAGCAGCGGAAGAGGGGGTTCAGAGACCCAGTACTTC
>NA|few|TRBJ1-2|TRBV19
CASSITSYGYTF
TGTGCCAGTAGTATAACAAGCTATGGCTACACCTTC
>TRBD2|NA|TRBJ2-3|TRBV6-5
CASRYTSGTDTQYF
TGTGCCAGCAGATACACTAGCGGAACAGATACGCAGTATTTT
>NA|NA|TRBJ1-1|TRBV6-1
CASSERSTVNTEAFF
TGTGCCAGCAGTGAAAGAAGCACAGTGAACACTGAAGCTTTCTTT
>NA|NA|TRBJ2-2|TRBV4-1
CASSPPGGPGELFF
TGCGCCAGCAGCCCCCCCGGGGGACCCGGGGAGCTGTTTTTT
>NA|NA|TRBJ1-2|TRBV28
CASSLSRGNGYTF
TGTGCCAGCAGTTTAAGTAGGGGCAATGGCTACACCTTC
>NA|NA|TRBJ2-1|TRBV14
CASSPERASSYNEQFF
TGTGCCAGCAGCCCCGAGCGGGCCAGCTCCTACAATGAGCAGTTCTTC
>NA|NA|TRBJ2-7|TRBV28
CASSLPLAPGPEQYF
TGTGCCAGCAGTTTACCACTAGCCCCGGGTCCCGAGCAGTACTTC
>NA|NA|TRBJ1-1|TRBV7-3
CASSLNGKNTEAFF
TGTGCCAGCAGCTTAAACGGGAAGAACACTGAAGCTTTCTTT
>NA|NA|TRBJ1-4|TRBV5-1
CASSQLPGPTNEKLFF
TGCGCCAGCAGCCAACTACCGGGTCCAACTAATGAAAAACTGTTTTTT
>NA|NA|TRBJ2-2|TRBV5-1
CASSLEGAGELFF
TGCGCCAGCAGCTTGGAGGGGGCCGGGGAGCTGTTTTTT
>TRBD1|NA|TRBJ2-1|TRBV4-1
CASSQGTGDYNEQFF
TGCGCCAGCAGCCAAGGGACAGGAGATTACAATGAGCAGTTCTTC
>NA|once|TRBJ2-7|TRBV14
CASSQGPVLASEQYF
TGTGCCAGCAGCCAAGGGCCCGTCTTAGCGTCCGAGCAGTACTTC
>TRBD2|NA|TRBJ2-2|TRBV6-5
CASSYLAGTGELFF
TGTGCCAGCAGTTACTTAGCGGGGACCGGGGAGCTGTTTTTT
>TRBD2|NA|TRBJ2-1|TRBV4-1
CASSQDGTSGRYEQFF
TGCGCCAGCAGCCAAGATGGGACTAGCGGGAGATATGAGCAGTTCTTC
>TRBD1|NA|TRBJ1-2|TRBV2
CASVTGENGYTF
TGTGCCAGCGTAACAGGGGAGAATGGCTACACCTTC
>NA|NA|TRBJ2-3|TRBV6-1
CATRRGSTDTQYF
TGTGCCACCCGACGGGGTAGCACAGATACGCAGTATTTT
>TRBD1|NA|TRBJ1-5|TRBV4-1
CASSVPGQGNQPQHF
TGCGCCAGCAGCGTTCCGGGACAGGGCAATCAGCCCCAGCATTTT
>TRBD2|NA|TRBJ2-7|TRBV5-5
CASSMTSGQYEQYF
TGTGCCAGCAGCATGACTAGCGGACAGTACGAGCAGTACTTC
>NA|NA|TRBJ1-3|TRBV21-1
CASSTGGQGAPGNTIYF
TGTGCCAGCAGCACCGGGGGCCAGGGGGCACCTGGAAACACCATATATTTT
>NA|NA|TRBJ1-1|TRBV7-9
CASSLSGTEAFF
TGTGCCAGCAGCTTATCGGGGACTGAAGCTTTCTTT
>TRBD2|once|TRBJ2-5|TRBV6-5
CASSYSTLAGVETQYF
TGTGCCAGCAGTTACTCGACACTAGCGGGGGTCGAGACCCAGTACTTC
>TRBD2|NA|TRBJ2-7|TRBV7-2
CASSLDGGTTYEQYF
TGTGCCAGCAGCTTAGACGGCGGGACTACCTACGAGCAGTACTTC
>NA|NA|TRBJ1-4|TRBV6-6
CASTVGGSLGKLFF
TGTGCCAGCACAGTGGGGGGATCGTTGGGAAAACTGTTTTTT
>NA|NA|TRBJ2-1|TRBV6-4
CASSTGFYNEQFF
TGTGCCAGCAGCACGGGGTTCTACAATGAGCAGTTCTTC